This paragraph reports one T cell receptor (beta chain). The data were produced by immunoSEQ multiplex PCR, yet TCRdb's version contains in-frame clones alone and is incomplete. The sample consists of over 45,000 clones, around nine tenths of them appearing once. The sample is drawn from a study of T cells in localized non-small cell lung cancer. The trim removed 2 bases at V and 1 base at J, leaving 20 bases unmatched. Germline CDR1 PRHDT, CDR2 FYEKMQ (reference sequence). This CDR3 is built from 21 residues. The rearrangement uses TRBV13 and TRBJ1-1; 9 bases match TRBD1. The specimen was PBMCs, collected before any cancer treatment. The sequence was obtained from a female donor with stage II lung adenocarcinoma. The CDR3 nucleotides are TGTGCCAGCAGCTTATATGTCCAATATGAGGGACAGGGCTATTCGAACACTGAAGCTTTCTTT. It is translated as CASSLYVQYEGQGYSNTEAFF.